The 20 T cell receptor beta chains listed next were all sequenced from one sample in a study of T cell responses to AZD1222 COVID-19 vaccine. The assay was immunoSEQ multiplex PCR, and TCRdb's table has in-frame clones only and misses some. The sample contains about 130,000 clones, around 90% of which appear only once. The sample consisted of peripheral blood, taken on day 0 of AZD1222 vaccination. The receptors come from an adult in good health.

The chain couples TRBV7-2 to TRBJ2-7; unclear D gene. Germline V CDR1 and CDR2: SGHTA, FQGNSA. The CDR3 has 18 amino acids. V lost 2 bases and J lost 4, with 24 bases in between. The DNA of the CDR3 is TGTGCCAGCAGCTTATCCGGTCTTGGCGGTTTTTTGGTGTACGAGCAGTACTTC. Protein: CASSLSGLGGFLVYEQYF.

The rearrangement joins TRBV19 to TRBJ1-2; 10 nucleotides align to TRBD1. V trimming: 3 bases; J trimming: 5 bases; junction bases outside the gene matches: 9. The CDR3 runs to 16 residues. The germline V gene has CDR1 LNHDA and CDR2 SQIVND (reference sequence). The CDR3 loop reads CASSIRWDRGWYGYTF. CDR3 in DNA: TGTGCCAGTAGTATCCGCTGGGACAGGGGTTGGTATGGCTACACCTTC.

The chain has TRBV30 and TRBJ1-3, with 7 positions matching TRBD1. V lost 1 base and J lost 4; bases outside the gene matches: 4. Looked up from germline, CDR1 is GTSNPN and CDR2 is SVGIG (reference sequence). The CDR3 consists of 14 residues. The CDR3 DNA follows: TGTGCCTGGAGTGCCGGGGACAGCGGAAACACCATATATTTT. Amino acids: CAWSAGDSGNTIYF. Complete variable domain (other parts from reference TRBV30 and TRBJ1-3): SQTIHQWPATLVQPVGSPLSLECTVEGTSNPNLYWYRQAAGRGLQLLFYSVGIGQISSEVPQNLSASRPQDRQFILSSKKLLLSDSGFYLCAWSAGDSGNTIYFGEGSWLTVV.

The chain couples TRBV5-8 to TRBJ2-2; D is ambiguous. V was trimmed by 1 base and J by 1 base, leaving 11 bases between them. In germline, CDR1 is SGHTS, CDR2 YDEGEE. The CDR3 covers 16 residues. The CDR3 bases are TGTGCCAGCAGCTTGACTAACCTTTTGAACACCGGGGAGCTGTTTTTT. Its protein is CASSLTNLLNTGELFF.

This clone was detected only once. The chain has TRBV11-2 and TRBJ1-1; 12 nucleotides align to TRBD1. The junction had 15 bases not matched to a gene; V was cut back by 7 bases and J by 6 bases. Germline V gene sequence: CDR1 SGHAT, CDR2 FQNNGV. CDR3 length: 17 residues. The CDR3 spells CASTPDRWDRGLSEAFF. The CDR3 DNA reads TGTGCCAGCACGCCAGATCGGTGGGACAGGGGGCTTTCTGAAGCTTTCTTT.

V usage is TRBV3-1 (or the pseudogene TRBV3-2) and J usage is TRBJ1-2; no definite D call. The germline gives CDR1 LGHDT, CDR2 YNNKEL (reference sequence). The CDR3 covers 13 residues. Trimming took 0 bases from V and 6 from J, leaving 8 bases between them. The CDR3 loop reads CASSQDAQNGYTF. The CDR3 bases are TGTGCCAGCAGCCAAGATGCGCAGAATGGCTACACCTTC.

The chain has TRBV4-2 and TRBJ2-1; D tentatively fits TRBD1 or TRBD2 (5 bases each). The ends were cut back, 2 bases at V and 7 bases at J, with 12 bases in the middle. The germline gives CDR1 LGHNA, CDR2 YNFKEQ. The CDR3 consists of 14 residues. Here the CDR3 DNA reads TGTGCCAGCAGCCAACCGGGACCGGGGAATGAGCAGTTCTTC. As protein: CASSQPGPGNEQFF.

The CDR3 DNA follows: TGTGCCAGCAGCCAGGACAGGTGGGGGCTGATCGGCTACACCTTC. It translates to CASSQDRWGLIGYTF. The chain carries TRBV28 and TRBJ1-2; 7 nucleotides match TRBD1. The CDR3 spans 15 residues. Germline CDR1 is MDHEN and CDR2 is SYDVKM. Unmatched junction bases numbered 15, after V lost 6 bases and J lost 8 bases.

For the CDR3, the DNA is TGCGCCAGCAGTGAGTCGAGGTGGGATTCACCCCTCCACTTT. Its protein is CASSESRWDSPLHF. This chain connects TRBV10-2 to TRBJ1-6; no definite D call. Germline loops: CDR1 WSHSY, CDR2 SAAADI. The CDR3 extends over 14 amino acids. The V and J ends lost 0 bases and 8 bases respectively, with 8 bases between them.

The chain recombines TRBV5-6 with TRBJ2-2; D possibly matches TRBD1 or TRBD2 (5 bases each). CDR1 is SGHDT and CDR2 is YYEEEE in the germline V gene. The CDR3 is 14 residues long. V lost 3 bases, J lost 6 bases, and 12 bases lay in between. The CDR3 bases are TGTGCCAGCAGCTGGGGGACCGTAGCCGGGGAGCTGTTTTTT. Its protein is CASSWGTVAGELFF.

The chain links TRBV4-1 to TRBJ2-7, with no clear D. The CDR3 extends over 16 amino acids. Trimming pared 0 bases from V and 0 bases from J, leaving 12 bases between. Germline CDR1 and CDR2: MGHRA and YSYEKL. This chain's CDR3 is CASSQESRPSSYEQYF. CDR3 nucleotides: TGCGCCAGCAGCCAAGAGAGCCGGCCGAGCTCCTACGAGCAGTACTTC.

This chain links TRBV15 with TRBJ2-7, with D tentatively TRBD1 (5 bases). The CDR3 consists of 15 residues. CDR1 LNHNV and CDR2 YYDKDF come from the germline V gene (reference sequence). V lost 4 bases and J 5 bases, leaving 18 bases between the germline ends. Here the CDR3 reads CATSTRTLPPNEQYF. CDR3 sequence (DNA): TGTGCCACCAGCACCAGGACACTTCCCCCGAACGAGCAGTACTTC.

Note on this clone: Other DNA sequences in this specimen translate into the identical CDR3. The V call is TRBV5-8, the J call TRBJ1-5; D remains unclear. Trimming cost V 0 bases and J 0 bases, with 1 base left between them. Germline CDR1 SGHTS, CDR2 YDEGEE. This CDR3 region has 13 residues. CDR3 region: CASSLDSNQPQHF. Here the CDR3 DNA reads TGTGCCAGCAGCTTGGATAGCAATCAGCCCCAGCATTTT. The full variable domain, in which reference TRBV5-8 and TRBJ1-5 provide the parts outside the CDR3, is EAGVTQSPTHLIKTRGQQATLRCSPISGHTSVYWYQQALGLGLQFLLWYDEGEERNRGNFPPRFSGRQFPNYSSELNVNALELEDSALYLCASSLDSNQPQHFGDGTRLSIL.

The rearrangement uses TRBV7-2 and TRBJ1-1, with unresolved D. The CDR3 runs to 16 residues. CDR1 is SGHTA, CDR2 FQGNSA, per germline. The V end lost 5 bases, the J end lost 4 bases, and 20 bases lay between the germline ends. CDR3 in DNA: TGTGCCAGCAGCCCCCCGGTAATGTTCAGGAGCACTGAAGCTTTCTTT. This gives the protein CASSPPVMFRSTEAFF.

CDR3 sequence reads: CASMRRVAHTEAFF. In nucleotides, the CDR3 is TGTGCCAGCATGAGGAGGGTTGCACACACTGAAGCTTTCTTT. The chain carries TRBV6-5 and TRBJ1-1; D not certain. This CDR3 comprises 14 residues. The germline gives CDR1 MNHEY, CDR2 SVGAGI. V was cut by 7 bases and J by 3 bases, with 15 bases left in between.

This chain links TRBV7-9 with TRBJ1-1, with D uncertain. CDR3 length equals 12 residues. With 5 bases removed from V and 7 bases from J, the gap between germline ends came to 11 bases. The germline V gene encodes CDR1 SEHNR and CDR2 FQNEAQ (reference sequence). As DNA, the CDR3 is TGTGCCAGCAGCACCAAACGGCTTGAAGCTTTCTTT. This gives the protein CASSTKRLEAFF.

In the case of this clone: Other DNA sequences in the sample encode the same CDR3. This CDR3 is CASSLAQGTGSSGANVLTF. Written as DNA, the CDR3 is TGTGCCAGCAGCTTAGCCCAAGGGACAGGAAGCTCTGGGGCCAACGTCCTGACTTTC. This chain links TRBV7-9 with TRBJ2-6; 8 bases agree with TRBD1. The CDR3 extends over 19 amino acids. Trimming at V came to 0 bases and at J to 0 bases, leaving 7 bases not matched to a gene. Germline CDR1 and CDR2: SEHNR and FQNEAQ (reference sequence).

This chain uses TRBV6-5 with TRBJ1-5; 7 bases fit TRBD1. Trimming removed 0 bases from V and 2 bases from J; junction bases left unmatched: 1. The CDR3 sequence is 15 residues long. Germline V gives CDR1 MNHEY, CDR2 SVGAGI. The DNA for the CDR3 is TGTGCCAGCAGTTACTCGAGGGGGCGCAATCAGCCCCAGCATTTT. This codes for CASSYSRGRNQPQHF.

The V gene is TRBV7-9, the J gene TRBJ1-2, with a possible D match to TRBD1 (5 bases). V lost 1 base and J 3 bases, leaving 9 bases between the germline ends. Germline assignment: CDR1 SEHNR and CDR2 FQNEAQ (reference sequence). The CDR3 has 14 residues. CDR3 bases: TGTGCCAGCAGCTTAGTCAGAGGGGACTATGGCTACACCTTC. Encoded protein: CASSLVRGDYGYTF.

The J gene is TRBJ1-5, the V gene TRBV2; tentative D call: TRBD1 (6 bases). V was pared by 7 bases and J by 6 bases, with 19 bases between. The CDR3 is made up of 15 amino acids. Looked up from germline, CDR1 is SNHLY and CDR2 is FYNNEI. Written as DNA, the CDR3 is TGTGCCAGCAATTCGGCAGGGGATGTAGGTCAGCCCCAGCATTTT. Residues: CASNSAGDVGQPQHF.